This TCR beta chain was identified in a study of cytomegalovirus exposure and HLA in healthy donors. Researchers ran the PCR with 60 Vbeta and 13 Jbeta primers. Sequencing was performed with immunoSEQ multiplex PCR; in TCRdb, only in-frame clones are kept and a portion is missing. The data contain 110,000 or so clones, about 80% of them singletons. Study-wide results and caveats: One cluster of highly shared sequence variants probably arose as a sequencing artifact.

Donors sampled were nominally healthy, though unrecorded immune exposures were likely. The germline V and J ends were trimmed by 4 bases and 0 bases, with 12 bases remaining between them. The CDR3 spans 15 residues. CDR1 MGHRA and CDR2 YSYEKL come from the germline V gene. A remark on this clone: Its specificity is unknown.

Input material: PBMCs. This TCR was recovered from a woman aged 25 to 39 in good health and CMV-seropositive. V and J are TRBV4-1 and TRBJ1-1; D not resolved. The CDR3 sequence is CASSLQALVNTEAFF. The CDR3, as DNA: TGCGCCAGCAGCCTCCAAGCCCTAGTGAACACTGAAGCTTTCTTT.